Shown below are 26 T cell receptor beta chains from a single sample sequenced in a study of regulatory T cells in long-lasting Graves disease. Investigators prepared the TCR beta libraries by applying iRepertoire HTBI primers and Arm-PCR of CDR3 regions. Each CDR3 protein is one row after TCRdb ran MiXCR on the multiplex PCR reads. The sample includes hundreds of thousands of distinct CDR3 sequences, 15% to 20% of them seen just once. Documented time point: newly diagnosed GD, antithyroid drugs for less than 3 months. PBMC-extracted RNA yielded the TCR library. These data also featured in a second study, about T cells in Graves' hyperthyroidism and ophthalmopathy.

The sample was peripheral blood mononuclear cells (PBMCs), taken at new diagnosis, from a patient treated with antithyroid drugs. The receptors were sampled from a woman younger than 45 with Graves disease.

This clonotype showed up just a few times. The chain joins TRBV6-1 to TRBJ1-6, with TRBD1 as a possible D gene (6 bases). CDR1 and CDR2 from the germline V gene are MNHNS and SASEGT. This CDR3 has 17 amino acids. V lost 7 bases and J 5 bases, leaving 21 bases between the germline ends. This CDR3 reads CASMGAGQYADNSPLHF. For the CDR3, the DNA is TGTGCCAGCATGGGGGCCGGGCAATACGCCGATAATTCACCCCTCCACTTT.

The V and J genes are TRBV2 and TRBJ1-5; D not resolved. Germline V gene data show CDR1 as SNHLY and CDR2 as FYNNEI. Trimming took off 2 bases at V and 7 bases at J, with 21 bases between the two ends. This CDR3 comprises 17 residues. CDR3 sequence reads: CASSENLGALSLQPQHF. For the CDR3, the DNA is TGTGCCAGCAGTGAAAATCTGGGAGCCCTGTCCCTCCAGCCCCAGCATTTT.

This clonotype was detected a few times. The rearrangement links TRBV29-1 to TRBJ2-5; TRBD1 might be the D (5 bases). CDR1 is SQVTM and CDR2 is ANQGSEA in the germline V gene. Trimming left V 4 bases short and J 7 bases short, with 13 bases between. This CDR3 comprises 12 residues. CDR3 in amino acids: CSVGQPLGTQYF. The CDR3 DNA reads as TGCAGCGTTGGACAGCCTCTGGGGACCCAGTACTTC. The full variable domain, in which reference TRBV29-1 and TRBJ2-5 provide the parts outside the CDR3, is SAVISQKPSRDICQRGTSLTIQCQVDSQVTMMFWYRQQPGQSLTLIATANQGSEATYESGFVIDKFPISRPNLTFSTLTVSNMSPEDSSIYLCSVGQPLGTQYFGPGTRLLVL.

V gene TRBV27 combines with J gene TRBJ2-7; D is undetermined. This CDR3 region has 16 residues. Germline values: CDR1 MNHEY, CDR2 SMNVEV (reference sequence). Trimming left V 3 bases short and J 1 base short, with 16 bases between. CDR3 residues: CASSFSPASKSYEQYF. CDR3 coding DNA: TGTGCCAGCAGTTTCTCCCCCGCCAGTAAATCCTACGAGCAGTACTTC.

CDR3 coding DNA: TGTGCCAGCAGCCAGCGGGAGCCACTTCCGCAGTACTTC. It translates to CASSQREPLPQYF. The chain couples TRBV6-1 to TRBJ2-7; 8 bases agree with TRBD2. There are 13 residues in the CDR3. The V and J ends lost 6 bases and 9 bases, in that order; junction bases with no gene match: 10. Germline V gene lookup returns CDR1 MNHNS and CDR2 SASEGT.

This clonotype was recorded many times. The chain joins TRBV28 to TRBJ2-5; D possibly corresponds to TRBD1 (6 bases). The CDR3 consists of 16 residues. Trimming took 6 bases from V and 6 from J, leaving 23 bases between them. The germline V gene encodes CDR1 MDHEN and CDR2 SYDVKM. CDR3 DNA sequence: TGTGCCAGCAGCTCACCGAACAGGGAAGGGGTGCAGACCCAGTACTTC. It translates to CASSSPNREGVQTQYF.

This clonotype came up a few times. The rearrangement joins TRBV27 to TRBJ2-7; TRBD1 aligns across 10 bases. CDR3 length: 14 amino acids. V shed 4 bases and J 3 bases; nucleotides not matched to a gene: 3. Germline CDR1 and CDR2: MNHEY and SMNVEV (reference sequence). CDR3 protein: CASSSGQGDYEQYF. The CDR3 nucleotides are TGTGCCAGCAGTTCCGGACAGGGGGACTACGAGCAGTACTTC.

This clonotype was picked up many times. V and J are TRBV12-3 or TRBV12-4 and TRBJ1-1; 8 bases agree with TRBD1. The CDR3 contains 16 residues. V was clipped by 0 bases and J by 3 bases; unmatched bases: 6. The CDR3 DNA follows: TGTGCCAGCAGTTTAGCGCGGGCACAGGGGGACACTGAAGCTTTCTTT. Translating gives CASSLARAQGDTEAFF.

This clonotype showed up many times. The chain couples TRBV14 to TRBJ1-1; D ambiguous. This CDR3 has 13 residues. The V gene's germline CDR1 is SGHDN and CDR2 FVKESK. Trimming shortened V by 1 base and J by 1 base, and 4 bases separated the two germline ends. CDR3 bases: TGTGCCAGCAGCCAAGTCTGGAACACTGAAGCTTTCTTT. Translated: CASSQVWNTEAFF.

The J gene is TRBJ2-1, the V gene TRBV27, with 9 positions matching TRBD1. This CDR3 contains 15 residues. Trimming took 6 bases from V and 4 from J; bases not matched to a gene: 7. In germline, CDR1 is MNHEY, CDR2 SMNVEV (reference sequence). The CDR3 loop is CASRGGGTGYNEQFF. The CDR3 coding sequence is TGTGCCAGCAGGGGGGGGGGGACAGGGTACAATGAGCAGTTCTTC.

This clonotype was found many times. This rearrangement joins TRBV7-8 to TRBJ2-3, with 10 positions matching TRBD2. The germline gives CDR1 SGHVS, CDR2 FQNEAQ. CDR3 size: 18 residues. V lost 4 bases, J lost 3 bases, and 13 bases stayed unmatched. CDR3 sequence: CASSWDVSGLAETDTQYF. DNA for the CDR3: TGTGCCAGCAGCTGGGATGTCTCAGGACTAGCGGAGACAGATACGCAGTATTTT.

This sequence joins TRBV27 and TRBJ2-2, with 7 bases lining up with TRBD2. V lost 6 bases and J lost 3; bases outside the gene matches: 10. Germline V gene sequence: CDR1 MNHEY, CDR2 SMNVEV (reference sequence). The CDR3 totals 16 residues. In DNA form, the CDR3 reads TGTGCCAGCAGCCTCCGCCGGGGGGTGGACACCGGGGAGCTGTTTTTT. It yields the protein CASSLRRGVDTGELFF.

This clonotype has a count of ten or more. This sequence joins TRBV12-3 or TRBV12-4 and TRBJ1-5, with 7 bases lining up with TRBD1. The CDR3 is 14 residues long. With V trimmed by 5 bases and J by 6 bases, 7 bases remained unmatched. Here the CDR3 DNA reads TGTGCCAGCAGTAGACAGGGCTTTGGTCAGCCCCAGCATTTT. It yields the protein CASSRQGFGQPQHF.

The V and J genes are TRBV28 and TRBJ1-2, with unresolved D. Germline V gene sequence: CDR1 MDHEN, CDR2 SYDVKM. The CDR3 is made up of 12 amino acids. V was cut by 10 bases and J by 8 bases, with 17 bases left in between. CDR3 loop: CATPGNLDGYTF. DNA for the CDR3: TGTGCCACCCCCGGCAACCTAGACGGCTACACCTTC.

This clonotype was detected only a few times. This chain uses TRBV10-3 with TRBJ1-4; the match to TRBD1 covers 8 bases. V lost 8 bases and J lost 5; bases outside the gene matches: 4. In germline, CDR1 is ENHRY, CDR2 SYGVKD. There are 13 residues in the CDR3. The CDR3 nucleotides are TGTGCCATCTCACGGGACAGGAATGAAAAACTGTTTTTT. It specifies CAISRDRNEKLFF.

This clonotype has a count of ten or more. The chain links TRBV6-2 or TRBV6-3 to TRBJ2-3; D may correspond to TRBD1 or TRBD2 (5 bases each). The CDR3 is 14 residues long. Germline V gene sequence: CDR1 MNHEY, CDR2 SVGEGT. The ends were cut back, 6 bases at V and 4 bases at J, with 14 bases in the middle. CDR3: CASRERDPPDTQYF. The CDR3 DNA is TGTGCCAGCAGAGAAAGGGACCCCCCAGATACGCAGTATTTT.

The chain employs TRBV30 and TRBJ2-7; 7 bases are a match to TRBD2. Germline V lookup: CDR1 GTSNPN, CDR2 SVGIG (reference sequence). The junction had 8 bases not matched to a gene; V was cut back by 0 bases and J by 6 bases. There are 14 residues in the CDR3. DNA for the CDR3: TGTGCCTGGAGTGTTGGTAGCGGGTACTCCGAGCAGTACTTC. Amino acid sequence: CAWSVGSGYSEQYF.

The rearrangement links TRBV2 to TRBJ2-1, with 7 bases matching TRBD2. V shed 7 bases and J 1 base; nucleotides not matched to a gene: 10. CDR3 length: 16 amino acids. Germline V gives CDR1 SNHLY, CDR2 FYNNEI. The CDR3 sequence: CASTPLREVSYNEQFF. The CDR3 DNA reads TGTGCCAGCACCCCTCTCCGGGAGGTATCCTACAATGAGCAGTTCTTC.

Here the CDR3 reads CATFPGQGRGSYEQYF. The CDR3 DNA sequence: TGTGCCACCTTTCCCGGACAGGGGAGAGGCTCCTACGAGCAGTACTTC. This sequence joins TRBV6-1 and TRBJ2-7; the match to TRBD1 covers 9 bases. The length of the CDR3 is 16 residues. Trimming took 10 bases from V and 0 from J; bases not matched to a gene: 13. Germline CDR1 MNHNS, CDR2 SASEGT.

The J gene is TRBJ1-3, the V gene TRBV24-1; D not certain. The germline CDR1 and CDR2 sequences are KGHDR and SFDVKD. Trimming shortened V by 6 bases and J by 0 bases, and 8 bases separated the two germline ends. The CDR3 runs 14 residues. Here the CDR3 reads CATSPANSGNTIYF. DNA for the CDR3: TGTGCCACCAGTCCTGCAAACTCTGGAAACACCATATATTTT.

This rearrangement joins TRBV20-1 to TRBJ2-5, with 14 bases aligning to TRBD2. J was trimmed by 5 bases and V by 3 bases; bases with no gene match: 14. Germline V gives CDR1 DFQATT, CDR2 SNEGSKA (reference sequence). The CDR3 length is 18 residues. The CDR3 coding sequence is TGCAGTGCTAGGAAGGGACTAGCGGGAGCAGGCCCGGAGGAGACCCAGTACTTC. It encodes CSARKGLAGAGPEETQYF.

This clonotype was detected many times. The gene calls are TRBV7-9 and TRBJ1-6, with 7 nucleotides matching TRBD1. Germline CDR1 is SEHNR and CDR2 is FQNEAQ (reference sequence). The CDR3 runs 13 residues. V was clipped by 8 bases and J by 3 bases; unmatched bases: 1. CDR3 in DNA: TGTGCCAGCCGGGACAGCTATAATTCACCCCTCCACTTT. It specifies CASRDSYNSPLHF.

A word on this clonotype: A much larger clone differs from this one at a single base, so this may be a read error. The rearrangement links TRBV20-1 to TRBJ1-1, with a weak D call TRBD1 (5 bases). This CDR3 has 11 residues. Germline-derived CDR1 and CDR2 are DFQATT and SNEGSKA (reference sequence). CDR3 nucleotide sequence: TGCAGTGCTAGATCCGGGACGGAAGCTCTCTTT. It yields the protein CSARSGTEALF.

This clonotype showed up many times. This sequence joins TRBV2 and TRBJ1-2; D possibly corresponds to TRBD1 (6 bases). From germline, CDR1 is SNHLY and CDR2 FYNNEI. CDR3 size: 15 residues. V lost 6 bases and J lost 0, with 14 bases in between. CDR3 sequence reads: CASSPPTGANYGYTF. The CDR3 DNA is TGTGCCAGCAGCCCCCCGACAGGCGCTAACTATGGCTACACCTTC. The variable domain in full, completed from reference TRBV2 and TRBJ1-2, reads EPEVTQTPSHQVTQMGQEVILRCVPISNHLYFYWYRQILGQKVEFLVSFYNNEISEKSEIFDDQFSVERPDGSNFTLKIRSTKLEDSAMYFCASSPPTGANYGYTFGSGTRLTVV.

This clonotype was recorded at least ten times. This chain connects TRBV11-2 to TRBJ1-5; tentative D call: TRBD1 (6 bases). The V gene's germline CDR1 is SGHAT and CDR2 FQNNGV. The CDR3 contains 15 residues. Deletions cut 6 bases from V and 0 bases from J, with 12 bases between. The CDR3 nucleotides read TGTGCCAGCAGTTCCGAGGGGGGTAGCAATCAGCCCCAGCATTTT. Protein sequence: CASSSEGGSNQPQHF.

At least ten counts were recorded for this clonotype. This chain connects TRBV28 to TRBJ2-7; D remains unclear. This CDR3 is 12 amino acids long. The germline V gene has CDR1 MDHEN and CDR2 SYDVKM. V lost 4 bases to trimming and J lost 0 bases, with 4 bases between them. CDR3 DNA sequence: TGTGCCAGCAGTTCTTTCTCCTACGAGCAGTACTTC. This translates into CASSSFSYEQYF. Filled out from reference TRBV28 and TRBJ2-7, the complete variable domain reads DVKVTQSSRYLVKRTGEKVFLECVQDMDHENMFWYRQDPGLGLRLIYFSYDVKMKEKGDIPEGYSVSREKKERFSLILESASTNQTSMYLCASSSFSYEQYFGPGTRLTVT.